This is a list of T cell receptor beta chains from one sample in a study of shared clonotypes between healthy human individuals. The table came from immunoSEQ multiplex PCR; TCRdb's copy has only in-frame clones and leaves some out. The data contain 850,000 to 1,200,000 clones, about 74% of them singletons. The sample taken for sequencing was memory CD4+ T cells sorted from blood. All receptors derive from a man in his late teens or twenties in good health. The conserved cysteine and the conserved F or W are not part of the CDR3 here. Fields, in order: V gene, J gene, CDR3 protein.

TRBV7-2,TRBJ2-7,ASSFSSYEQY
TRBV2,TRBJ1-3,ASSDREVAGNTIY
TRBV28,TRBJ2-2,ASTTFGTGPPGELF
TRBV6-1,TRBJ1-2,ASSDGVWGYT
TRBV7-8,TRBJ2-3,ASSSGTSGASTDTQY
TRBV9,TRBJ2-1,ASSVDSGSSYNEQF
TRBV30,TRBJ1-1,AWSPQSRAF
TRBV14,TRBJ2-5,ASSLGATVVRETQY
TRBV29-1,TRBJ2-3,SVVQGDTQY
TRBV5-6,TRBJ2-7,ASSPVASGEQY
TRBV6-5,TRBJ1-1,ASNRETEAF
TRBV5-8,TRBJ1-1,ASSWVEGFAF
TRBV6-5,TRBJ1-6,ASSALGGNSPLH
TRBV6-5,TRBJ2-5,ASGQEETQY
TRBV7-9,TRBJ1-2,ATPRGEPYGYT
TRBV28,TRBJ1-4,ASSIGTREKLF
TRBV19,TRBJ1-1,ASRLQEGKMNTEAF
TRBV6-5,TRBJ1-1,ASSYSILLEAEAF
TRBV2,TRBJ1-1,ASRDPLGTEAF
TRBV2,TRBJ2-5,ASSEGGGQGGTQY
TRBV5-4,TRBJ1-3,ASSFRADGNTIY
TRBV5-1,TRBJ2-7,ASRLTGGGVLSYEQY
TRBV28,TRBJ1-2,ASSFWNGYT
TRBV5-4,TRBJ1-2,ASSLQGRDYGYT
TRBV6-5,TRBJ1-1,ASSPTVDTEAF
TRBV4-3,TRBJ1-4,ASSRGRGASTNEKLF
TRBV27,TRBJ1-2,ASSLLAGLKMGGYT
TRBV5-4,TRBJ2-7,ASSLPTGNEQY
TRBV7-9,TRBJ2-7,ASSFPNTSSFQIYEQY
TRBV28,TRBJ2-1,ASRPPGAGFNEQF
TRBV5-1,TRBJ2-1,ASSLAFENEQF
TRBV19,TRBJ2-3,ASSIRGGLGTDTQY
TRBV7-9,TRBJ2-3,ASSLGGGADTQY
TRBV10-3,TRBJ2-5,AISESIAAAQETQY
TRBV27,TRBJ2-3,ASSTRGLAGVADTQY
TRBV11-2,TRBJ2-5,ASSYRQGRGETQY
TRBV2,TRBJ1-2,ASSEGGKDYGYT
TRBV25-1,TRBJ1-2,ASSESYRQGANYGYT
TRBV7-3,TRBJ2-7,ASSPGTGPIRGQY
TRBV5-1,TRBJ2-5,ASTNWGGQETQY
TRBV7-9,TRBJ2-3,ASSLDWTGGADTQY
TRBV9,TRBJ1-1,ASSGPGQGGNTEAF
TRBV4-1,TRBJ2-2,ASSQDFPGNTGELF
TRBV19,TRBJ1-2,ASSIQGVNYGYT
TRBV5-4,TRBJ2-3,ASSSTSGRAGDTQY
TRBV6-6,TRBJ2-2,ASSPGQGFTGELF
TRBV5-1,TRBJ1-4,ASSPVERTTNEKLF
TRBV2,TRBJ2-1,ASSATLNDYEQF
TRBV27,TRBJ1-1,ASGSNTEAF
TRBV2,TRBJ1-2,ASRGQGIYGYT
TRBV10-2,TRBJ2-7,ASSGLAGSYEQY
TRBV30,TRBJ2-1,AWTKRLAGGYEQF
TRBV19,TRBJ2-7,ASRSRQSYEQY
TRBV6-5,TRBJ1-2,ASSYQTGSHGYT
TRBV7-2,TRBJ1-2,ASSLAGRGTGYT
TRBV7-8,TRBJ2-1,ASSSIAGLRGNEQF
TRBV6-1,TRBJ1-4,ASSGGSLGRLANEKLF
TRBV19,TRBJ1-5,ASSEPLYSNQPQH